This T cell receptor beta chain was retrieved from a study of cytomegalovirus exposure and HLA in healthy donors (dated by TCRdb to 2016 to 2017). A note on the overall study: A later analysis indicated that the 95 to 150 validation repertoires were generated on the platform also employed for the 720 or so repertoires of the first cohort. The aim of the study was to test whether cataloging public T cell receptors could identify signatures of past pathogen exposure. In addition to the first cohort of 666 subjects, a separate validation cohort of approximately 110 different subjects was used. The study combined high-throughput TCR immunosequencing, statistical association of individual TCRs with disease status, and machine learning to predict cytomegalovirus infection status.

From its cysteine to its phenylalanine, the CDR3 spans 17 amino acids. CDR3 DNA is the only sequence kept; it has 51 bases, read in frame from the first base. CDR1 SGHRS and CDR2 YFSETQ are derived from the germline V gene. Trimming takes 0 bases from V and 0 bases from J, and the germline ends sit 15 bases apart. Overall study results and their limits: The authors suggested that the approach could potentially be extended to other disease states and immunological phenotypes. A later analysis had no HLA typing for the validation cohort, so co-occurrence there was scored across all 120 repertoires. The study gave a list of over 150 TCR beta chains associated with cytomegalovirus. Cytomegalovirus status was reported to be diagnosed by the classifier with high specificity and sensitivity in both the original and validation cohorts. Three of the identified cytomegalovirus-associated TCR beta chains were confirmed in vitro to be specific for cytomegalovirus antigens. In a later analysis, TCRs clustered in the first cohort were found to also tend to co-occur in the 120 validation repertoires, with about 94% of cluster scores above 0. Across donors, most TCR sequences were observed very rarely, whereas some public TCRs were present in many individuals.

Receptor amplification or capture employed the immunoSEQ multiplex PCR assay. The source study handled its data this way. A statistical classification framework was developed to diagnose cytomegalovirus status using the catalog of TCR beta chain sequences. The source is immuneACCESS, and TCRdb retained only in-frame sequences with V and J called. Part of the clones is not carried over; for the studies checked, unresolved V genes explain less than half of this, and the remainder is unexplained. The DNA was the basis for D and trimming; V, J and clone size are from that table. This sample lists approximately 200,000 clones; approximately 86% were detected once. The ten biggest clones cover 2.5% to 3.5% of the sample. The donors belonged to the validation cohort of 90 to 150 subjects, which was separate from the roughly 700-subject first cohort. To note about this clone: The target of this receptor is not known. No clone much larger than this one lies a single base away; base qualities are absent.

The TCR originated in a young woman in good health and CMV-seronegative. This chain joins TRBV5-1 to TRBJ1-1; a weak D assignment points to TRBD1 (6 bases agree). The sample consisted of PBMCs. The sequenced DNA: TGCGCCAGCAGCTTGGGGGTAGGGACATCTCTGAACACTGAAGCTTTCTTT. Translated, this is CASSLGVGTSLNTEAFF.